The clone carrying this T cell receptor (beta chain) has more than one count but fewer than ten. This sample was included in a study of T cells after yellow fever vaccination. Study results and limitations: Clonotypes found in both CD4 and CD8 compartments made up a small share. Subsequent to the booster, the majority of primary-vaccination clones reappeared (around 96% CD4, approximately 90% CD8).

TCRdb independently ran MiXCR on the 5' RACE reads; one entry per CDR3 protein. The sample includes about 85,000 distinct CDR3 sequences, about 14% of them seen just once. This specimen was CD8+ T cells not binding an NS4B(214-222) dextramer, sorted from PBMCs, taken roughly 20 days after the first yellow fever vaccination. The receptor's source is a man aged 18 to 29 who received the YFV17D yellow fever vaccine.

DNA of the CDR3: TGCGCCAGCAGCCCCCTTAGGGGTTACGACAATGAGCAGTTCTTC. This translates into CASSPLRGYDNEQFF. This chain uses TRBV4-3 with TRBJ2-1, with D perhaps TRBD1 (5 bases). In germline, CDR1 is LGHNA, CDR2 YSLEER. V was shortened by 4 bases and J by 5 bases, with 15 bases between the two germline ends. The length of the CDR3 is 15 residues.